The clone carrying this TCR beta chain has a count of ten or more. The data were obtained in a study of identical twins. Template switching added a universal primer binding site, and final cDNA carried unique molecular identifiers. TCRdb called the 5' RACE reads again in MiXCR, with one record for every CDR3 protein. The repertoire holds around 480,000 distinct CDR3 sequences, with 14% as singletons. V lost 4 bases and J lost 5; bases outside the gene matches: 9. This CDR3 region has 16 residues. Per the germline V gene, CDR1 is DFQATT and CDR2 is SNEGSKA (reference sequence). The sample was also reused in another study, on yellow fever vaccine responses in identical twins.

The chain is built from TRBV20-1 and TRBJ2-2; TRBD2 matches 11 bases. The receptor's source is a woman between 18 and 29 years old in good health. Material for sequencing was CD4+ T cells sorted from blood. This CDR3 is CSANPLAGDHTGELFF. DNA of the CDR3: TGCAGTGCTAACCCACTAGCGGGAGATCATACCGGGGAGCTGTTTTTT.